Following are 31 T cell receptor beta chains from one sample sequenced in a study of CD8+ T cells in alopecia areata. Isolated RNA was reverse transcribed into cDNA used as the sequencing template. Here immunoSEQ multiplex PCR was the method, and the copy in TCRdb shows in-frame clones only, minus some. The sample carries about 160,000 clones, over 45% recorded once. Sequenced: CD4+ T cells sorted from blood. All receptors derive from a human donor with alopecia areata.

The rearrangement uses TRBV28 and TRBJ1-3; TRBD1 matches 7 bases. CDR3 size: 15 residues. Germline values: CDR1 MDHEN, CDR2 SYDVKM. The trim removed 5 bases at V and 2 bases at J, leaving 6 bases unmatched. In DNA form, the CDR3 reads TGTGCCAGCAGTCACGGTACAGGGGCTGGAAACACCATATATTTT. The encoded protein is CASSHGTGAGNTIYF.

This chain links TRBV28 with TRBJ2-7; unclear D gene. The CDR3 loop spans 14 amino acids. V dropped 8 bases and J dropped 2 bases, with 16 bases sitting between them. Germline V gives CDR1 MDHEN, CDR2 SYDVKM. The CDR3 region is CASVLPRWPYEQYF. In DNA form, the CDR3 reads TGTGCCAGCGTTCTCCCTAGGTGGCCCTACGAGCAGTACTTC.

This clone has just a few counts. The V and J genes are TRBV7-9 and TRBJ2-1, with D possibly TRBD2 on 5 matching bases. The CDR3 has 15 residues. Germline-derived CDR1 and CDR2 are SEHNR and FQNEAQ (reference sequence). Trimming pared 4 bases from V and 0 bases from J, leaving 10 bases between. In DNA, the CDR3 is TGTGCCAGCAGCTCGAAAGGGAGCTCCTACAATGAGCAGTTCTTC. The encoded protein is CASSSKGSSYNEQFF.

The chain uses TRBV6-5 and TRBJ2-7; D possibly corresponds to TRBD1 (6 bases). The CDR3 contains 16 residues. V dropped 4 bases and J dropped 2 bases, with 18 bases sitting between them. Germline V gene sequence: CDR1 MNHEY, CDR2 SVGAGI. Here the CDR3 DNA reads TGTGCCAGCAGTTCGGGGCGCAGGGGTCGCACCTACGAGCAGTACTTC. It specifies CASSSGRRGRTYEQYF.

This clone was seen a few times. The chain has TRBV29-1 and TRBJ2-7; 9 nucleotides agree with TRBD1. Germline V gene data show CDR1 as SQVTM and CDR2 as ANQGSEA. The CDR3 extends over 13 amino acids. Trimming at V came to 6 bases and at J to 2 bases, leaving 5 bases not matched to a gene. The CDR3 protein is CSVGQGVTYEQYF. The CDR3 DNA sequence: TGCAGCGTGGGACAGGGAGTAACCTACGAGCAGTACTTC.

There are a few counts of this clone. The chain employs TRBV25-1 and TRBJ2-2; D is perhaps TRBD1 (5 bases). The germline gives CDR1 MGHDK, CDR2 SYGVNS. The CDR3 contains 15 residues. Between the trimmed V and J ends, which lost 1 base and 5 bases, there was a span of 11 bases. The CDR3 coding sequence is TGTGCCAGCAGTGAATCTAGGGGCTGGACCGGGGAGCTGTTTTTT. This gives the protein CASSESRGWTGELFF.

This clone was seen a few times. The chain links TRBV29-1 to TRBJ2-1; 9 nucleotides align to TRBD2. Germline CDR1 is SQVTM and CDR2 is ANQGSEA. CDR3 length: 13 residues. The V segment lost 5 bases and the J segment 6 bases; nucleotides outside the gene matches: 5. CDR3 DNA sequence: TGCAGCGTTCGGGCTAGCGGGACCAATGAGCAGTTCTTC. Translated: CSVRASGTNEQFF.

V and J are TRBV5-4 and TRBJ2-1; D not resolved. Per the germline V gene, CDR1 is SGHNT and CDR2 is YYREEE (reference sequence). The CDR3 is made up of 13 amino acids. V lost 0 bases, J lost 14 bases, and 15 bases lay in between. The CDR3 bases are TGTGCCAGCAGCTTGGCCGGGCCCACGATTAAGTTCTTC. It is translated as CASSLAGPTIKFF.

This chain uses TRBV11-3 with TRBJ2-2, with 8 bases identical to TRBD2. V lost 1 base, J lost 6 bases, and 10 bases stayed unmatched. This CDR3 is 17 amino acids long. Per germline, CDR1 SGHNT and CDR2 YENEEA. CDR3 nucleotides: TGTGCCAGCAGCTTAGGTGGTAGCGGGAAATTTGCCGGGGAGCTGTTTTTT. It is translated as CASSLGGSGKFAGELFF.

V and J are TRBV5-1 and TRBJ2-1; D possibly corresponds to TRBD2 (6 bases). The germline gives CDR1 SGHRS, CDR2 YFSETQ. The CDR3 spans 14 residues. With 4 bases removed from V and 4 bases from J, the gap between germline ends came to 12 bases. This CDR3 reads CASSGGGPYNEQFF. The CDR3 nucleotides read TGCGCCAGCAGCGGGGGAGGACCATACAATGAGCAGTTCTTC.

The V and J genes are TRBV7-2 and TRBJ2-3; D might be TRBD2 (6 bases). Trimming removed 5 bases from V and 1 base from J, with 16 bases in between. The CDR3 has 16 residues. Germline V lookup: CDR1 SGHTA, CDR2 FQGNSA. The CDR3: CASSQDLSGGTDTQYF. The CDR3 region has the DNA TGTGCCAGCAGCCAAGATCTTAGCGGTGGCACAGATACGCAGTATTTT.

The chain joins TRBV27 to TRBJ1-2; weak D call: TRBD1 (6 bases). Trimming removed 3 bases from V and 4 bases from J, with 21 bases in between. The CDR3 runs to 17 residues. CDR1 is MNHEY and CDR2 is SMNVEV in the germline V gene (reference sequence). The CDR3 region is CASSFDRRDPTIYGYTF. As DNA, the CDR3 is TGTGCCAGCAGTTTCGACAGGCGCGACCCTACTATCTATGGCTACACCTTC.

This chain joins TRBV5-1 and TRBJ2-1; D unresolved. Per germline, CDR1 SGHRS and CDR2 YFSETQ. V lost 3 bases to trimming and J lost 9 bases, with 13 bases between them. This CDR3 contains 13 residues. CDR3 protein: CASSSNTGREQFF. The DNA for the CDR3 is TGCGCCAGCAGCTCCAATACCGGTCGTGAGCAGTTCTTC.

The V call is TRBV29-1, the J call TRBJ2-7; the match to TRBD2 covers 7 bases. CDR1 and CDR2 (germline): SQVTM, ANQGSEA. V shed 2 bases, J shed 1 base, and the junction held 2 bases outside the gene matches. This CDR3 region has 13 residues. The CDR3 nucleotides are TGCAGCGTTGAAAGGGGAGGGTCCTACGAGCAGTACTTC. This translates into CSVERGGSYEQYF.

V gene TRBV30 combines with J gene TRBJ2-7, with D unresolved. CDR3 length equals 11 residues. Looked up from germline, CDR1 is GTSNPN and CDR2 is SVGIG (reference sequence). Between the trimmed V and J ends, which lost 1 base and 2 bases, there was a span of 3 bases. In DNA form, the CDR3 reads TGTGCCTGGAGTGAGGCCTACGAGCAGTACTTC. The encoded protein is CAWSEAYEQYF.

V and J are TRBV29-1 and TRBJ1-2, with unresolved D. Germline CDR1 is SQVTM and CDR2 is ANQGSEA. V lost 5 bases and J lost 5, with 9 bases in between. The CDR3 loop spans 11 amino acids. For the CDR3, the DNA is TGCAGCGTTATTCGGGGATATGGCTACACCTTC. Its protein is CSVIRGYGYTF.

This clone was observed a handful of times. The chain joins TRBV7-9 to TRBJ2-1, with D perhaps given as TRBD1 or TRBD2 (5 bases each). Germline CDR1 reads SEHNR; CDR2 reads FQNEAQ (reference sequence). The V end was cut by 5 bases, the J end by 4 bases, with 12 bases between. The CDR3 has 14 amino acids. Here the CDR3 reads CASSTRDGYNEQFF. CDR3 nucleotides: TGTGCCAGCAGCACGAGGGACGGGTACAATGAGCAGTTCTTC.

The chain links TRBV29-1 to TRBJ2-7; possibly TRBD1 for D (6 bases). There are 11 residues in the CDR3. Per the germline V gene, CDR1 is SQVTM and CDR2 is ANQGSEA. The V end lost 8 bases, the J end lost 5 bases, and 13 bases lay between the germline ends. Here the CDR3 DNA reads TGCAGCACATTTACAGGGAACGAGCAGTACTTC. Translation gives CSTFTGNEQYF.

The V gene is TRBV9, the J gene TRBJ2-7, with D uncertain. The CDR3 is 14 amino acids. V was shortened by 0 bases and J by 0 bases, with 7 bases between the two germline ends. CDR1 and CDR2 from the germline V gene are SGDLS and YYNGEE. As DNA, the CDR3 is TGTGCCAGCAGCGTAGGACGACACTCCTACGAGCAGTACTTC. The encoded protein is CASSVGRHSYEQYF.

The V call is TRBV2, the J call TRBJ2-2; D uncertain. With 6 bases removed from V and 5 bases from J, the gap between germline ends came to 1 base. Germline CDR1 and CDR2: SNHLY and FYNNEI. The CDR3 contains 10 residues. The CDR3 region is CASRTGELFF. CDR3 in DNA: TGTGCCAGCAGGACCGGGGAGCTGTTTTTT. Variable domain in full (rest from reference TRBV2 and TRBJ2-2): EPEVTQTPSHQVTQMGQEVILRCVPISNHLYFYWYRQILGQKVEFLVSFYNNEISEKSEIFDDQFSVERPDGSNFTLKIRSTKLEDSAMYFCASRTGELFFGEGSRLTVL.

J is TRBJ1-1 and V is TRBV29-1, with D possibly being TRBD1 (5 bases). This CDR3 is 12 amino acids long. From germline, CDR1 is SQVTM and CDR2 ANQGSEA. The V and J ends lost 5 bases and 4 bases respectively, with 11 bases between them. The CDR3: CSVLGVTTEAFF. The CDR3 bases are TGCAGCGTTCTGGGGGTTACCACTGAAGCTTTCTTT.

The CDR3 region has the DNA TGCAGCGTCCCGGAGAGTGTTGAAGCTTTCTTT. Amino acids: CSVPESVEAFF. The J gene is TRBJ1-1, the V gene TRBV29-1; D unresolved. Germline values: CDR1 SQVTM, CDR2 ANQGSEA. Trimming stripped 6 bases from V and 7 bases from J, with 12 bases between. This CDR3 is built from 11 residues.

The rearrangement uses TRBV30 and TRBJ2-2, with D uncertain. The germline V gene encodes CDR1 GTSNPN and CDR2 SVGIG (reference sequence). This CDR3 has 13 amino acids. Trimming stripped 3 bases from V and 8 bases from J, with 13 bases between. CDR3 nucleotides: TGTGCCTGGAGCCACTCACGGTCTGGGGAGCTGTTTTTT. Translation gives CAWSHSRSGELFF.

The V and J genes are TRBV2 and TRBJ2-7, with TRBD1 as a possible D gene (7 bases). Germline lookup yields CDR1 SNHLY and CDR2 FYNNEI. This CDR3 spans 13 amino acids. V was cut by 3 bases and J by 5 bases, with 11 bases left in between. For the CDR3, the DNA is TGTGCCAGCAGTGACAGGGGGAGGAACGAGCAGTACTTC. Amino acids: CASSDRGRNEQYF.

The genes are TRBV11-2 and TRBJ2-5; D is unresolved. Germline assignment: CDR1 SGHAT and CDR2 FQNNGV. V shed 5 bases and J shed 5 bases, with 9 bases lying between them. The CDR3 has 12 residues. The CDR3 DNA is TGTGCCAGCAGCATGACACGGGAGACCCAGTACTTC. It is translated as CASSMTRETQYF.

A few counts support this clone. The chain links TRBV7-9 to TRBJ1-2; D may be TRBD1 (6 bases). This CDR3 is built from 15 residues. V was shortened by 1 base and J by 6 bases, with 15 bases between the two germline ends. The germline gives CDR1 SEHNR, CDR2 FQNEAQ (reference sequence). The CDR3 protein is CASSLGRGPRDGYTF. CDR3 sequence (DNA): TGTGCCAGCAGCTTAGGACGGGGGCCGAGAGATGGCTACACCTTC.

This clone was detected only a few times. The rearrangement uses TRBV29-1 and TRBJ1-1, with D unclear. The CDR3 extends over 12 amino acids. Trimming stripped 1 base from V and 4 bases from J, with 7 bases between. CDR1 SQVTM and CDR2 ANQGSEA come from the germline V gene. In DNA, the CDR3 is TGCAGCGTTGAAGGGTCTAGCACTGAAGCTTTCTTT. Translated: CSVEGSSTEAFF.

This clone was seen a few times. The chain joins TRBV4-1 to TRBJ2-6; D ambiguous. V shed 3 bases and J shed 2 bases, with 11 bases lying between them. The CDR3 consists of 16 residues. Germline CDR1 is MGHRA and CDR2 is YSYEKL. CDR3 sequence (DNA): TGCGCCAGCAGCCACCTTGGTGCGACTGGGGCCAACGTCCTGACTTTC. This sequence encodes CASSHLGATGANVLTF.

The chain has TRBV29-1 and TRBJ1-1, with 8 positions matching TRBD1. Germline-derived CDR1 and CDR2 are SQVTM and ANQGSEA. V lost 5 bases to trimming and J lost 5 bases; unmatched junction nucleotides: 10. This CDR3 spans 14 amino acids. CDR3 loop: CSVIPGGWGTEAFF. CDR3 bases: TGCAGCGTTATTCCAGGGGGCTGGGGAACTGAAGCTTTCTTT. Full variable domain (outside the CDR3, taken from reference TRBV29-1 and TRBJ1-1): SAVISQKPSRDICQRGTSLTIQCQVDSQVTMMFWYRQQPGQSLTLIATANQGSEATYESGFVIDKFPISRPNLTFSTLTVSNMSPEDSSIYLCSVIPGGWGTEAFFGQGTRLTVV.

This chain uses TRBV28 with TRBJ2-1; no firm D call. Trimming left V 2 bases short and J 8 bases short, with 13 bases between. Germline V CDR1 and CDR2: MDHEN, SYDVKM. The CDR3 is 14 residues long. CDR3 in DNA: TGTGCCAGCAGTTTAAACCCCCCCAGCGATGAGCAGTTCTTC. Translating it yields CASSLNPPSDEQFF.

This clone was counted a few times. J is TRBJ2-7 and V is TRBV5-1; 8 bases are shared with TRBD2. With V trimmed by 1 base and J by 6 bases, 12 bases remained unmatched. CDR1 SGHRS and CDR2 YFSETQ come from the germline V gene. The CDR3 is 16 residues long. The CDR3 is CASSLFTREGKSEQYF. The CDR3 DNA is TGCGCCAGCAGCTTGTTCACCCGGGAGGGGAAGAGCGAGCAGTACTTC. Drawing the rest from reference TRBV5-1 and TRBJ2-7, the complete variable domain is KAGVTQTPRYLIKTRGQQVTLSCSPISGHRSVSWYQQTPGQGLQFLFEYFSETQRNKGNFPGRFSGRQFSNSRSEMNVSTLELGDSALYLCASSLFTREGKSEQYFGPGTRLTVT.